This is a list of T cell receptor beta chains from one sample in a study of blood T cells in healthy people across ages. TCRdb redid the calling of the 5' RACE reads with MiXCR, one entry per CDR3 protein. The data hold some 800,000 distinct CDR3 sequences, with 20% to 25% observed a single time. These data are also associated with another study on T cells of mothers and their children.

Sample: blood. The origin of the receptors is a boy aged 10-17 years in good health. The CDR3 runs from the conserved cysteine through the conserved F or W. The order of the fields is V gene, clone size, D gene, J gene, CDR3 protein, CDR3 DNA. A D gene is named only where the DNA matches it firmly. Size is omitted from some rows. Given values are once, few, many or a class for expanded clones.

v_call: TRBV2
clone_size: .
d_call: TRBD1
j_call: TRBJ2-3
cdr3_aa: CASSMTGGWDTQYF
cdr3_nt: TGTGCCAGCAGTATGACAGGGGGCTGGGATACGCAGTATTTT

v_call: TRBV28
clone_size: few
d_call: .
j_call: TRBJ1-2
cdr3_aa: CASKQGPGANYGYTF
cdr3_nt: TGTGCCAGCAAACAAGGACCAGGGGCTAACTATGGCTACACCTTC

v_call: TRBV5-1
clone_size: few
d_call: TRBD2
j_call: TRBJ2-2
cdr3_aa: CASSPRIGLAGAESTGELFF
cdr3_nt: TGCGCCAGCAGCCCCAGGATCGGACTAGCGGGAGCGGAGAGCACCGGGGAGCTGTTTTTT

v_call: TRBV28
clone_size: many
d_call: .
j_call: TRBJ2-4
cdr3_aa: CASSQTGLDIQYF
cdr3_nt: TGTGCCAGCAGCCAAACAGGGTTGGACATTCAGTACTTC

v_call: TRBV12-3/TRBV12-4
clone_size: once
d_call: TRBD2
j_call: TRBJ2-1
cdr3_aa: CASSLRREGLREQFF
cdr3_nt: TGTGCCAGCAGTTTAAGGCGGGAGGGCTTGCGTGAGCAGTTCTTC

v_call: TRBV20-1
clone_size: .
d_call: .
j_call: TRBJ1-3
cdr3_aa: CSARGRGVNGNTIYF
cdr3_nt: TGCAGTGCTAGGGGGCGGGGGGTCAATGGAAACACCATATATTTT

v_call: TRBV12-3/TRBV12-4
clone_size: .
d_call: .
j_call: TRBJ2-7
cdr3_aa: CASSRLLEQYF
cdr3_nt: TGTGCCAGCAGTAGGCTCCTCGAGCAGTACTTC

v_call: TRBV14
clone_size: .
d_call: .
j_call: TRBJ1-4
cdr3_aa: CASSRGLNEKLFF
cdr3_nt: TGTGCCAGCAGCCGGGGACTAAATGAAAAACTGTTTTTT

v_call: TRBV7-9
clone_size: .
d_call: TRBD1
j_call: TRBJ2-7
cdr3_aa: CASSPPGQVTYEQYF
cdr3_nt: TGCGCCAGCAGCCCGCCCGGACAGGTTACCTACGAGCAGTACTTC

v_call: TRBV4-3
clone_size: few
d_call: TRBD2
j_call: TRBJ2-7
cdr3_aa: CASSQEGSGRYEQYF
cdr3_nt: TGCGCCAGCAGCCAAGAAGGGAGCGGGAGATACGAGCAGTACTTC

v_call: TRBV6-5
clone_size: few
d_call: TRBD2
j_call: TRBJ2-5
cdr3_aa: CASSYSGLAIQETQYF
cdr3_nt: TGTGCCAGCAGTTACTCCGGACTAGCGATCCAAGAGACCCAGTACTTC

v_call: TRBV29-1
clone_size: .
d_call: TRBD1
j_call: TRBJ1-1
cdr3_aa: CSVVWQGDTEAFF
cdr3_nt: TGCAGCGTTGTTTGGCAGGGGGACACTGAAGCTTTCTTT

v_call: TRBV29-1
clone_size: .
d_call: TRBD2
j_call: TRBJ2-1
cdr3_aa: CSVGGLAGAYNEQFF
cdr3_nt: TGCAGCGTTGGGGGACTAGCGGGAGCCTACAATGAGCAGTTCTTC

v_call: TRBV7-9
clone_size: .
d_call: .
j_call: TRBJ1-2
cdr3_aa: CASSSQLTDVTYGYTF
cdr3_nt: TGTGCCAGCAGCTCCCAGTTAACGGACGTCACCTATGGCTACACCTTC

v_call: TRBV7-9
clone_size: .
d_call: .
j_call: TRBJ2-5
cdr3_aa: CASSPRWGGETQYF
cdr3_nt: TGTGCCAGCAGTCCTAGGTGGGGCGGAGAGACCCAGTACTTC

v_call: TRBV5-1
clone_size: .
d_call: TRBD2
j_call: TRBJ2-3
cdr3_aa: CASSLSSSGLSTDTQYF
cdr3_nt: TGCGCCAGCAGCTTGAGCTCTAGCGGGCTCAGCACAGATACGCAGTATTTT

v_call: TRBV10-3
clone_size: .
d_call: .
j_call: TRBJ2-7
cdr3_aa: CAISESGAGWRNEQYF
cdr3_nt: TGTGCCATCAGTGAGTCGGGGGCGGGTTGGAGGAACGAGCAGTACTTC

v_call: TRBV6-5
clone_size: .
d_call: .
j_call: TRBJ1-1
cdr3_aa: CASSNRQAEAFF
cdr3_nt: TGTGCCAGCAGTAACCGGCAGGCTGAAGCTTTCTTT

v_call: TRBV20-1
clone_size: few
d_call: .
j_call: TRBJ2-7
cdr3_aa: CSVIGEPDYEQYF
cdr3_nt: TGCAGTGTGATCGGGGAGCCGGACTACGAGCAGTACTTC

v_call: TRBV12-3/TRBV12-4
clone_size: many
d_call: TRBD2
j_call: TRBJ2-1
cdr3_aa: CASSLRTSGYNEQFF
cdr3_nt: TGTGCCAGCAGTTTAAGGACTAGCGGTTACAATGAGCAGTTCTTC

v_call: TRBV20-1
clone_size: few
d_call: .
j_call: TRBJ2-7
cdr3_aa: CSARAGSSYEQYF
cdr3_nt: TGCAGTGCTAGAGCCGGATCCTCCTACGAGCAGTACTTC

v_call: TRBV6-5
clone_size: .
d_call: TRBD1
j_call: TRBJ1-2
cdr3_aa: CASSYHAGTEDGYTF
cdr3_nt: TGTGCCAGCAGTTATCACGCCGGGACAGAGGATGGCTACACCTTC

v_call: TRBV29-1
clone_size: few
d_call: TRBD2
j_call: TRBJ2-5
cdr3_aa: CSVEAPGGGEETQYF
cdr3_nt: TGCAGCGTTGAAGCCCCGGGGGGAGGGGAGGAGACCCAGTACTTC

v_call: TRBV7-9
clone_size: .
d_call: .
j_call: TRBJ2-7
cdr3_aa: CASSLVGGAKSYEQYF
cdr3_nt: TGTGCCAGCAGCTTAGTGGGGGGAGCGAAATCTTACGAGCAGTACTTC

v_call: TRBV4-3
clone_size: few
d_call: TRBD1
j_call: TRBJ2-7
cdr3_aa: CASSQDRTGVYYEQYF
cdr3_nt: TGCGCCAGCAGCCAAGATCGTACAGGGGTTTACTACGAGCAGTACTTC

v_call: TRBV29-1
clone_size: .
d_call: .
j_call: TRBJ2-5
cdr3_aa: CSVEGGRTAHQETQYF
cdr3_nt: TGCAGCGTTGAGGGTGGTCGAACGGCTCACCAAGAGACCCAGTACTTC

v_call: TRBV7-2
clone_size: .
d_call: TRBD2
j_call: TRBJ2-5
cdr3_aa: CASSSTPGGVTQYF
cdr3_nt: TGTGCCAGCAGCTCGACCCCGGGAGGCGTGACCCAGTACTTC

v_call: TRBV28
clone_size: .
d_call: .
j_call: TRBJ2-7
cdr3_aa: CASSILSYEQYF
cdr3_nt: TGTGCCAGCAGCATACTTTCCTACGAGCAGTACTTC

v_call: TRBV14
clone_size: few
d_call: .
j_call: TRBJ2-2
cdr3_aa: CASSAGAPNHTGELFF
cdr3_nt: TGTGCCAGCAGTGCGGGGGCCCCTAACCACACCGGGGAGCTGTTTTTT

v_call: TRBV5-1
clone_size: .
d_call: .
j_call: TRBJ2-1
cdr3_aa: CASSPQGGIGNEQFF
cdr3_nt: TGCGCCAGCAGCCCCCAGGGCGGGATTGGGAATGAGCAGTTCTTC

v_call: TRBV20-1
clone_size: .
d_call: .
j_call: TRBJ1-6
cdr3_aa: CSARLRGGDTPLHF
cdr3_nt: TGCAGTGCTAGACTCAGGGGAGGAGACACACCCCTCCACTTT

v_call: TRBV20-1
clone_size: few
d_call: TRBD2
j_call: TRBJ2-7
cdr3_aa: CSARDSSGGGEQYF
cdr3_nt: TGCAGTGCTAGAGATTCGAGCGGGGGGGGCGAGCAGTACTTC

v_call: TRBV27
clone_size: few
d_call: .
j_call: TRBJ1-2
cdr3_aa: CASSLFYGGAYGYTF
cdr3_nt: TGTGCCAGCAGTTTATTCTACGGGGGGGCGTATGGCTACACCTTC

v_call: TRBV27
clone_size: few
d_call: TRBD1
j_call: TRBJ1-1
cdr3_aa: CASSSPPGQDQNTEAFF
cdr3_nt: TGTGCCAGCAGTTCCCCCCCCGGACAGGACCAGAACACTGAAGCTTTCTTT

v_call: TRBV4-1
clone_size: few
d_call: TRBD2
j_call: TRBJ2-2
cdr3_aa: CASSQGLAGMYTGELFF
cdr3_nt: TGCGCCAGCAGCCAGGGACTAGCGGGGATGTACACCGGGGAGCTGTTTTTT

v_call: TRBV4-2
clone_size: few
d_call: .
j_call: TRBJ1-5
cdr3_aa: CASSQGHQPQHF
cdr3_nt: TGTGCCAGCAGCCAAGGCCATCAGCCCCAGCATTTT

v_call: TRBV29-1
clone_size: few
d_call: .
j_call: TRBJ2-1
cdr3_aa: CSVAAGLYNEQFF
cdr3_nt: TGCAGCGTTGCGGCAGGGCTCTACAATGAGCAGTTCTTC

v_call: TRBV5-1
clone_size: .
d_call: TRBD2
j_call: TRBJ2-1
cdr3_aa: CASSLVIAGLGEQFF
cdr3_nt: TGCGCCAGCAGCTTGGTGATAGCGGGGCTGGGGGAGCAGTTCTTC

v_call: TRBV20-1
clone_size: .
d_call: .
j_call: TRBJ1-5
cdr3_aa: CSARDKTRAQGANQPQHF
cdr3_nt: TGCAGTGCTAGAGACAAGACGCGGGCTCAAGGGGCCAATCAGCCCCAGCATTTT

v_call: TRBV12-3/TRBV12-4
clone_size: .
d_call: .
j_call: TRBJ2-4
cdr3_aa: CASSFTPGHLTYF
cdr3_nt: TGTGCCAGCAGTTTCACCCCGGGACATCTGACGTACTTC

v_call: TRBV6-2/TRBV6-3
clone_size: few
d_call: .
j_call: TRBJ1-4
cdr3_aa: CASSYGGQGTGRLFF
cdr3_nt: TGTGCCAGCAGTTACGGGGGCCAGGGGACCGGGAGACTGTTTTTT

v_call: TRBV6-5
clone_size: .
d_call: .
j_call: TRBJ2-7
cdr3_aa: CASSYAGPGGEQYF
cdr3_nt: TGTGCCAGCAGTTATGCTGGTCCCGGTGGCGAGCAGTACTTC